The 32 T cell receptor beta chains in this list originate from one sample, sequenced in a study of lymphopenia after photon versus proton radiotherapy. Sequenced by immunoSEQ multiplex PCR; TCRdb stores in-frame clones only, minus some. The sample shows about 12,000 clones, 88% of them seen only once. The sequenced sample was peripheral blood, obtained from a patient treated with photon-based radiotherapy. These receptors were collected from a man in his 60s with pancreatic cancer.

The rearrangement joins TRBV18 to TRBJ1-1, with D maybe TRBD1 (6 bases). CDR3 size: 14 residues. V dropped 8 bases and J dropped 0 bases, with 13 bases sitting between them. In germline, CDR1 is KGHSH, CDR2 LQKENI. The CDR3 nucleotides read TGTGCCAGCCAGCGCGGGGGCATGAACACTGAAGCTTTCTTT. It codes for CASQRGGMNTEAFF.

This clone appeared a few times. The CDR3 reads CASRADRFYQPQHF. The CDR3 DNA follows: TGTGCCAGCAGAGCTGACAGGTTCTATCAGCCCCAGCATTTT. V gene TRBV2 combines with J gene TRBJ1-5, with a tentative D call TRBD1 (6 bases). This CDR3 is 14 amino acids long. Germline V gene sequence: CDR1 SNHLY, CDR2 FYNNEI. Trimming left V 6 bases short and J 5 bases short, with 14 bases between.

The chain has TRBV5-1 and TRBJ2-7; perhaps D is TRBD1 or TRBD2 (6 bases each). This CDR3 contains 11 residues. Trimming cost V 10 bases and J 6 bases, with 14 bases left between them. CDR1 SGHRS and CDR2 YFSETQ come from the germline V gene. For the CDR3, the DNA is TGCGCCTCTCGAGGGGGAGGCGAGCAGTACTTC. Translated: CASRGGGEQYF.

The chain links TRBV21-1 to TRBJ1-1. TRBV21-1 represents a pseudogene. This CDR3 has 14 amino acids. The CDR3 sequence: CASLDPGGYTEAFF. DNA for the CDR3: TGTGCCAGCCTCGATCCGGGAGGCTACACTGAAGCTTTCTTT.

The V and J genes are TRBV5-1 and TRBJ2-7; TRBD2 agrees at 13 bases. Germline lookup yields CDR1 SGHRS and CDR2 YFSETQ. J lost 4 bases, V lost 7 bases, and 2 bases had no gene match. This CDR3 comprises 13 residues. CDR3 in DNA: TGCGCCAGCGGACTAGCGGGAGAGTACGAGCAGTACTTC. The encoded protein is CASGLAGEYEQYF.

The chain employs TRBV6-1 and TRBJ1-2; D might be TRBD1 (5 bases). Germline CDR1 reads MNHNS; CDR2 reads SASEGT. The V and J ends lost 2 bases and 8 bases respectively, with 15 bases between them. This CDR3 is built from 14 residues. As DNA, the CDR3 is TGTGCCAGCAGTGAATCCCCTGGGGCTAGAGGCTACACCTTC. Translation: CASSESPGARGYTF.

This chain uses TRBV12-5 with TRBJ2-3; D not resolved. Germline V lookup: CDR1 LGHNT, CDR2 FRNRAP. The CDR3 has 12 residues. V gave up 6 bases and J gave up 2 bases, with 6 bases separating them. The CDR3 DNA reads TGTGCTAGTGGCCCCGACACAGATACGCAGTATTTT. Residues: CASGPDTDTQYF.

This clone appeared once. The chain is built from TRBV7-8 and TRBJ1-1, with 10 bases aligning to TRBD1. The CDR3 has 15 amino acids. V was clipped by 5 bases and J by 1 base; unmatched bases: 4. Germline CDR1 reads SGHVS; CDR2 reads FQNEAQ. The CDR3 protein is CASSPRQGANTEAFF. The CDR3 nucleotides read TGTGCCAGCAGCCCAAGACAGGGGGCGAACACTGAAGCTTTCTTT.

This chain joins TRBV9 and TRBJ2-5; D may be TRBD1 or TRBD2 (5 bases each). The CDR3 is 16 residues long. Germline lookup yields CDR1 SGDLS and CDR2 YYNGEE. V lost 0 bases and J 1 base, leaving 13 bases between the germline ends. CDR3 nucleotide sequence: TGTGCCAGCAGCGTAGGAGGGGAGCCCCTCCAAGAGACCCAGTACTTC. Protein sequence: CASSVGGEPLQETQYF.

CDR3 protein: CASSTLADGYGYTF. CDR3 DNA sequence: TGTGCCAGTAGTACCCTGGCAGACGGTTATGGCTACACCTTC. The chain joins TRBV19 to TRBJ1-2, with D hard to call. CDR1 and CDR2 (germline): LNHDA, SQIVND (reference sequence). There are 14 residues in the CDR3. V lost 4 bases to trimming and J lost 5 bases, with 14 bases between them.

J is TRBJ2-1 and V is TRBV4-3; TRBD2 matches at 7 bases. Germline-derived CDR1 and CDR2 are LGHNA and YSLEER. With 0 bases clipped from V and 7 bases from J, the junction kept 9 bases outside the gene matches. The CDR3 has 16 amino acids. The CDR3 region has the DNA TGCGCCAGCAGCCAAGATACGGGCCTCGGGGGGAATGAGCAGTTCTTC. This encodes CASSQDTGLGGNEQFF.

V gene TRBV5-1 combines with J gene TRBJ1-3; perhaps TRBD1 as D (6 bases). Germline CDR1 reads SGHRS; CDR2 reads YFSETQ. The germline V and J ends were trimmed by 7 bases and 0 bases, with 11 bases remaining between them. This CDR3 is built from 14 residues. The CDR3 DNA sequence: TGCGCCAGCTCAGACAGGCGCTCTGGAAACACCATATATTTT. Translated: CASSDRRSGNTIYF.

The gene calls are TRBV29-1 and TRBJ1-2; 7 nucleotides match TRBD1. From germline, CDR1 is SQVTM and CDR2 ANQGSEA. The CDR3 runs 11 residues. Unmatched junction bases numbered 4, after V lost 7 bases and J lost 5 bases. The CDR3 DNA is TGCAGCGCCGGGGACAGATATGGCTACACCTTC. Translation gives CSAGDRYGYTF.

J is TRBJ2-3 and V is TRBV6-5; maybe TRBD1 (6 bases). Trimming took 4 bases from V and 3 from J, leaving 8 bases between them. The germline V gene has CDR1 MNHEY and CDR2 SVGAGI. The CDR3 covers 13 residues. CDR3 DNA sequence: TGTGCCAGCAGTTCGACAGGTACAGATACGCAGTATTTT. As protein: CASSSTGTDTQYF.

The chain couples TRBV9 to TRBJ2-7; a possible D gene is TRBD1 (5 bases). Germline CDR1 SGDLS, CDR2 YYNGEE. Trimming pared 1 base from V and 5 bases from J, leaving 13 bases between. The length of the CDR3 is 14 residues. The CDR3: CASSVSAGFDEQYF. DNA for the CDR3: TGTGCCAGCAGCGTATCCGCAGGGTTCGACGAGCAGTACTTC.

The rearrangement uses TRBV11-1 and TRBJ1-6; D remains ambiguous. The V end lost 1 base, the J end lost 8 bases, and 9 bases lay between the germline ends. The CDR3 sequence is 14 residues long. CDR1 and CDR2 from the germline V gene are SGHAT and FQDESV (reference sequence). The CDR3 DNA follows: TGTGCCAGCAGCTTAGATGGTGGGGATTCACCCCTCCACTTT. Encoded protein: CASSLDGGDSPLHF.

The chain employs TRBV10-1 and TRBJ2-7; 10 positions agree with TRBD2. The germline V gene has CDR1 WNHNN and CDR2 SYGVQD (reference sequence). V lost 4 bases to trimming and J lost 0 bases; unmatched junction nucleotides: 0. The CDR3 runs to 14 residues. This CDR3 is CASSASGSSYEQYF. The CDR3 DNA reads TGCGCCAGCAGTGCTAGCGGGAGCTCCTACGAGCAGTACTTC.

The J gene is TRBJ2-7, the V gene TRBV6-1, with D possibly matching TRBD1 (5 bases). Germline V gene data show CDR1 as MNHNS and CDR2 as SASEGT. The CDR3 runs 15 residues. Between the trimmed V and J ends, which lost 9 bases and 0 bases, there was a span of 18 bases. The CDR3 loop reads CASTVATESSYEQYF. CDR3 DNA: TGTGCCAGTACCGTGGCGACAGAGAGCTCCTACGAGCAGTACTTC.

This chain uses TRBV4-1 with TRBJ2-3; 8 bases map to TRBD1. The CDR3 is 16 amino acids. The germline gives CDR1 MGHRA, CDR2 YSYEKL. The V segment lost 5 bases and the J segment 5 bases; nucleotides outside the gene matches: 12. CDR3 nucleotides: TGCGCCAGCAGCGGGTCTCAGGGGGCTACCCAAGATACGCAGTATTTT. Translating it yields CASSGSQGATQDTQYF.

The gene calls are TRBV7-6 and TRBJ2-3; 9 bases agree with TRBD1. CDR3 length: 16 residues. Trimming at V came to 0 bases and at J to 6 bases, leaving 7 bases not matched to a gene. Germline CDR1 is SGHVS and CDR2 is FNYEAQ. CDR3 DNA sequence: TGTGCCAGCAGCTTAGCTACCGGACAGGGGCGGGATACGCAGTATTTT. This gives the protein CASSLATGQGRDTQYF.

The rearrangement uses TRBV6-5 and TRBJ2-7; TRBD1 agrees at 7 bases. The junction had 8 bases not matched to a gene; V was cut back by 4 bases and J by 2 bases. Germline-derived CDR1 and CDR2 are MNHEY and SVGAGI. The CDR3 length is 15 residues. The CDR3 DNA follows: TGTGCCAGCAGTTGGAGACCGGGACAGACCTACGAGCAGTACTTC. It translates to CASSWRPGQTYEQYF.

The chain carries TRBV6-1 and TRBJ1-2, with D hard to call. Germline V gene sequence: CDR1 MNHNS, CDR2 SASEGT. The ends were cut back, 1 base at V and 5 bases at J, with 14 bases in the middle. The CDR3 runs 15 residues. CDR3 loop: CASSEVLVPGYGYTF. The DNA for the CDR3 is TGTGCCAGCAGTGAAGTTTTGGTTCCGGGGTATGGCTACACCTTC.

The chain employs TRBV19 and TRBJ1-5, with D unresolved. CDR1 is LNHDA, CDR2 SQIVND, per germline (reference sequence). The V gene lost 6 bases and the J gene lost 1 base, with 13 bases spanning the gap. CDR3 length: 15 amino acids. CDR3 sequence reads: CASSGYRGSNQPQHF. CDR3 DNA: TGTGCCAGTAGCGGATACCGGGGAAGCAATCAGCCCCAGCATTTT.

The rearrangement uses TRBV5-8 and TRBJ1-5, with D possibly TRBD1 on 5 matching bases. The V end was cut by 4 bases, the J end by 4 bases, with 15 bases between. The CDR3 runs to 15 residues. The V gene's germline CDR1 is SGHTS and CDR2 YDEGEE. The CDR3 sequence: CASSKRMGVNQPQHF. The CDR3 coding sequence is TGTGCCAGCAGCAAGAGGATGGGGGTGAATCAGCCCCAGCATTTT.

This clone was counted only a few times. The J gene is TRBJ1-1, the V gene TRBV6-5; no clear D gene. CDR1 and CDR2 (germline): MNHEY, SVGAGI. V gave up 2 bases and J gave up 11 bases, with 9 bases separating them. The CDR3 runs to 11 residues. The CDR3 DNA is TGTGCCAGCAGTTACCTGGGTAGGGCTTTCTTT. Translation: CASSYLGRAFF.

The V and J genes are TRBV18 and TRBJ1-5, with D maybe TRBD1 (6 bases). There are 15 residues in the CDR3. Looked up from germline, CDR1 is KGHSH and CDR2 is LQKENI. V lost 3 bases and J 6 bases, leaving 15 bases between the germline ends. The DNA for the CDR3 is TGTGCCAGCTCACCTAGGGGGTCAAGGATTCAGCCCCAGCATTTT. Its protein product is CASSPRGSRIQPQHF.

The V gene is TRBV18, the J gene TRBJ1-3; D call uncertain. V was pared by 2 bases and J by 0 bases, with 11 bases between. CDR3 length: 16 residues. Germline-derived CDR1 and CDR2 are KGHSH and LQKENI. This chain's CDR3 is CASSPSYRRSGNTIYF. CDR3 coding DNA: TGTGCCAGCTCACCATCATATAGACGCTCTGGAAACACCATATATTTT.

The table lists this clone with a count of one. This chain joins TRBV7-8 and TRBJ2-2, with 7 bases matching TRBD1. V gave up 4 bases and J gave up 2 bases; unmatched junction bases: 10. The CDR3 totals 17 residues. In germline, CDR1 is SGHVS, CDR2 FQNEAQ. The CDR3 loop reads CASSSPPGQPNTGELFF. DNA of the CDR3: TGTGCCAGCAGCTCCCCCCCGGGACAGCCTAACACCGGGGAGCTGTTTTTT.

The chain links TRBV7-9 to TRBJ2-1, with 14 bases lining up with TRBD2. The CDR3 sequence is 19 residues long. Germline V gene lookup returns CDR1 SEHNR and CDR2 FQNEAQ (reference sequence). The V and J ends lost 2 bases and 9 bases, in that order; junction bases with no gene match: 15. CDR3 loop: CASSLSPGLAGGSGGEQFF. CDR3 sequence (DNA): TGTGCCAGCAGCTTATCCCCTGGACTAGCGGGGGGTTCCGGGGGTGAGCAGTTCTTC.

The genes are TRBV6-6 and TRBJ1-6, with D uncertain. The V gene's germline CDR1 is MNHNY and CDR2 SVGAGI (reference sequence). V lost 5 bases to trimming and J lost 0 bases, with 8 bases between them. The CDR3 length is 15 residues. CDR3 in DNA: TGTGCCAGCAGTCTTGCGAGCTCCTATAATTCACCCCTCCACTTT. This sequence encodes CASSLASSYNSPLHF.

The V gene is TRBV5-4, the J gene TRBJ2-2; D may be TRBD2 (6 bases). The V gene's germline CDR1 is SGHNT and CDR2 YYREEE (reference sequence). Deletions cut 4 bases from V and 5 bases from J, with 12 bases between. The CDR3 loop spans 14 amino acids. The CDR3 sequence: CASSPAEGTGELFF. The DNA for the CDR3 is TGTGCCAGCAGCCCGGCGGAGGGGACCGGGGAGCTGTTTTTT.

This clone was recorded once. Relative to the germline gene, one junction end is altered; a read error may explain this. This chain uses TRBV19 with TRBJ1-5, with a possible D match to TRBD1 (6 bases). The CDR3 has 13 amino acids. CDR1 and CDR2 (germline): LNHDA, SQIVND (reference sequence). Here the CDR3 reads CASGITGNQPQHF. DNA for the CDR3: TGTGCCAGTGGTATTACAGGGAATCAGCCCCAGCATTTT.